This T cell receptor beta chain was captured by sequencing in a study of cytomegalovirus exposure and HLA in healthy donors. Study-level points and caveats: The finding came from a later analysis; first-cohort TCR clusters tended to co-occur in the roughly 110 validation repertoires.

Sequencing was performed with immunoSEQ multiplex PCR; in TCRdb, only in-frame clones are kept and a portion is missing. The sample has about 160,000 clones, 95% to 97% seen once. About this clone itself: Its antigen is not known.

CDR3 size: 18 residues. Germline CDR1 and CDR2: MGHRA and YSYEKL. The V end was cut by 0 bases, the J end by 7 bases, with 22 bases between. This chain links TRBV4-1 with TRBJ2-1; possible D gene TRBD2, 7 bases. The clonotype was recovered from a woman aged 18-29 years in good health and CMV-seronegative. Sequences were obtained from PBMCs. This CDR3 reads CASSQDPLGGGPMNEQFF. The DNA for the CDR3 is TGCGCCAGCAGCCAAGATCCCTTGGGAGGGGGGCCTATGAATGAGCAGTTCTTC.